Listed here are 11 T cell receptor beta chains from one sample, sequenced in a study of shared clonotypes between healthy human individuals (dated by TCRdb to 2020 to 2021). The library was made by the immunoSEQ multiplex PCR assay. The clones in this table, taken by TCRdb from immuneACCESS, are in-frame only. Not every clone is retained; where verified, under half of the shortfall comes from an unresolved V gene, and the cause of the rest is unknown. Present in this sample are a few million clones, over 90% of which were seen just once. The top ten clonotypes cover about 0.39% of the sample. Sequenced sample: naive CD4+ T cells from PBMCs. The cell subset or site label here, explained by the study, means: CD45RA+ positively selected. The receptor source for this set is a man between 18 and 35 years old in good health. Some clones in this sample may be carry-over from other donors' samples.

The chain couples TRBV2 to TRBJ2-1, with TRBD2 identical over 8 bases. V lost 6 bases and J lost 6; bases outside the gene matches: 13. Germline V gene sequence: CDR1 SNHLY, CDR2 FYNNEI. This CDR3 is built from 16 residues. The CDR3 is CASRFGTSGRGNEQFF. The DNA of the CDR3 is TGTGCCAGCAGGTTCGGGACTAGTGGAAGGGGCAATGAGCAGTTCTTC.

The gene calls are TRBV7-2 and TRBJ2-7, with TRBD2 matching over 11 bases. The CDR3 covers 16 residues. With V trimmed by 8 bases and J by 4 bases, 13 bases remained unmatched. CDR1 is SGHTA, CDR2 FQGNSA, per germline. In DNA form, the CDR3 reads TGTGCCAGCCGGCTGGGGGTAGCGGGAGGGGTTTACGAGCAGTACTTC. Translating gives CASRLGVAGGVYEQYF.

The rearrangement joins TRBV18 to TRBJ2-2; D is tentatively TRBD1 or TRBD2 (5 bases each). The CDR3 contains 16 residues. Trimming pared 0 bases from V and 11 bases from J, leaving 19 bases between. Germline CDR1 is KGHSH and CDR2 is LQKENI. CDR3 amino acids: CASSPPSGPISGELFF. The DNA of the CDR3 is TGTGCCAGCTCACCACCGTCAGGGCCTATATCGGGAGAGCTGTTTTTT. Supplemented by reference TRBV18 and TRBJ2-2, the full variable domain reads NAGVMQNPRHLVRRRGQEARLRCSPMKGHSHVYWYRQLPEEGLKFMVYLQKENIIDESGMPKERFSAEFPKEGPSILRIQQVVRGDSAAYFCASSPPSGPISGELFFGEGSRLTVL.

As concerns this clone: The sample holds other DNA sequences that translate to the same CDR3. As DNA, the CDR3 is TGTGCCAGCAGTCTGACTGGGGATGAGCAGTTCTTC. Its translation: CASSLTGDEQFF. The genes are TRBV28 and TRBJ2-1; D unresolved. Looked up from germline, CDR1 is MDHEN and CDR2 is SYDVKM. The CDR3 is 12 residues long. V was cut by 5 bases and J by 8 bases, with 10 bases left in between. The variable domain in full, completed from reference TRBV28 and TRBJ2-1, reads DVKVTQSSRYLVKRTGEKVFLECVQDMDHENMFWYRQDPGLGLRLIYFSYDVKMKEKGDIPEGYSVSREKKERFSLILESASTNQTSMYLCASSLTGDEQFFGPGTRLTVL.

The V call is TRBV11-3, the J call TRBJ2-7; unclear D gene. V gave up 2 bases and J gave up 5 bases, with 10 bases separating them. The CDR3 sequence is 13 residues long. Germline CDR1 and CDR2: SGHNT and YENEEA. The CDR3 loop reads CASSLTTWDEQYF. Here the CDR3 DNA reads TGTGCCAGCAGCTTAACCACTTGGGACGAGCAGTACTTC.

This rearrangement joins TRBV5-4 to TRBJ1-4; 8 bases line up with TRBD1. J gave up 6 bases and V 7 bases, and 14 bases lay outside the gene matches. Germline lookup yields CDR1 SGHNT and CDR2 YYREEE (reference sequence). The CDR3 loop spans 16 amino acids. The CDR3 protein is CASGFIPGQVDEKLFF. For the CDR3, the DNA is TGTGCCAGCGGATTCATACCGGGACAGGTGGATGAAAAACTGTTTTTT.

This chain uses TRBV27 with TRBJ1-2, with unresolved D. CDR1 is MNHEY, CDR2 SMNVEV, per germline (reference sequence). V shed 1 base and J shed 4 bases, with 10 bases lying between them. The CDR3 is made up of 14 amino acids. In nucleotides, the CDR3 is TGTGCCAGCAGTTTATTGGCAGAAGGCTATGGCTACACCTTC. Protein: CASSLLAEGYGYTF.

J is TRBJ1-2 and V is TRBV6-1; 7 bases agree with TRBD1. The CDR3 has 11 residues. V shed 7 bases and J 12 bases; nucleotides not matched to a gene: 8. Looked up from germline, CDR1 is MNHNS and CDR2 is SASEGT. CDR3 protein: CASTQGQLHTF. DNA of the CDR3: TGTGCCAGCACCCAGGGACAGTTGCACACCTTC.

V gene TRBV25-1 combines with J gene TRBJ1-1, with D unclear. The CDR3 has 13 amino acids. V shed 6 bases and J shed 4 bases, with 12 bases lying between them. Per the germline V gene, CDR1 is MGHDK and CDR2 is SYGVNS. The CDR3 sequence is CASRGLLTTEAFF. The CDR3 DNA reads as TGTGCCAGCAGAGGTCTGTTGACCACTGAAGCTTTCTTT.

The V call is TRBV11-2, the J call TRBJ2-3; 8 positions agree with TRBD2. From germline, CDR1 is SGHAT and CDR2 FQNNGV. The CDR3 is 15 amino acids. With V trimmed by 3 bases and J by 1 base, 3 bases remained unmatched. CDR3 bases: TGTGCCAGCAGCTTTATAGCGGGACGCACAGATACGCAGTATTTT. It translates to CASSFIAGRTDTQYF.

CDR3 amino acids: CASRADRGGYTF. CDR3 DNA sequence: TGTGCCAGCAGAGCCGACAGGGGGGGCTACACCTTC. J is TRBJ1-2 and V is TRBV6-5; 9 bases align to TRBD1. The germline V gene encodes CDR1 MNHEY and CDR2 SVGAGI. After removal of 6 bases from V and 8 bases from J, the junction contained 4 bases not matched to a gene. CDR3 length: 12 residues.